A selection of T cell receptor beta chains follows, all from one sample in a study of CD8 T cells in ankylosing spondylitis. TCRdb re-analysed the 5' RACE reads in MiXCR, keeping a single row per CDR3 protein. The sample consists of 150,000 to 200,000 distinct CDR3 sequences, roughly 13% of them appearing once. Sequenced material: blood, either unsorted or a sorted T cell fraction (not recorded which). Receptor source: a female donor with ankylosing spondylitis or in good health (not recorded which). Each CDR3 is given with its conserved first and last residue. The D gene is left open where the match is weak. A clone size is listed for some rows: how often the clone was seen (once, few, many), or a class if it is expanded.

j_gene	d_gene	abundance	v_gene	CDR3aa	CDR3nt
TRBJ1-5	NA	many	TRBV2	CASRRSATNQPQHF	TGTGCCAGTCGGCGGTCCGCGACGAATCAGCCCCAGCATTTT
TRBJ2-3	TRBD2	many	TRBV5-1	CASSLRTSARVDTQYF	TGCGCCAGCAGCCTTCGGACTAGCGCCCGGGTAGATACGCAGTATTTT
TRBJ2-1	TRBD1	many	TRBV29-1	CSVTTRPGGEQFF	TGCAGCGTGACCACCCGGCCAGGGGGTGAGCAGTTCTTC
TRBJ1-2	NA	many	TRBV7-9	CASSLNTVSNYGYTF	TGTGCCAGCAGCTTAAACACAGTGTCGAACTATGGCTACACCTTC
TRBJ2-1	NA	few	TRBV20-1	CSASQTFGSYNEQFF	TGCAGTGCTAGCCAGACATTTGGCTCCTACAATGAGCAGTTCTTC
TRBJ2-3	NA	many	TRBV18	CASSQGSTDTQYF	TGTGCCAGCTCACAAGGGTCCACAGATACGCAGTATTTT
TRBJ2-7	TRBD2	NA	TRBV7-8	CASSLGTSGSSYEQYF	TGTGCCAGCAGCTTGGGGACTAGCGGAAGCTCCTACGAGCAGTACTTC
TRBJ2-1	TRBD1	many	TRBV10-2	CASSLTGEGYNEQFF	TGCGCCAGCAGTCTTACAGGGGAAGGATACAATGAGCAGTTCTTC
TRBJ1-1	NA	few	TRBV6-1	CASKGLGISAGEAFF	TGTGCCAGCAAGGGGCTTGGTATTTCGGCTGGAGAAGCTTTCTTT
TRBJ1-5	NA	many	TRBV20-1	CSASRQEIFSNQPQHF	TGCAGTGCTAGTAGACAGGAGATTTTTAGCAATCAGCCCCAGCATTTT
TRBJ2-7	TRBD1	many	TRBV12-3/TRBV12-4	CASYRSPGQANYEQYF	TGTGCCAGCTACCGATCCCCGGGACAGGCAAACTACGAGCAGTACTTC
TRBJ2-7	NA	few	TRBV5-1	CASSLDGVRGSSYEQYF	TGCGCCAGCAGCTTGGACGGGGTTCGTGGCAGCTCCTACGAGCAGTACTTC
TRBJ2-1	TRBD2	few	TRBV11-2	CATTATSGRGEQFF	TGTGCCACCACGGCGACTAGCGGGAGAGGAGAGCAGTTCTTC
TRBJ2-7	TRBD1	NA	TRBV5-1	CASSEQPGQDNEQYF	TGCGCCAGCAGCGAGCAACCGGGACAGGACAATGAGCAGTACTTC
TRBJ1-2	NA	many	TRBV2	CASGEAQGPYGYTF	TGTGCCAGCGGGGAAGCGCAGGGTCCCTATGGCTACACCTTC
TRBJ2-5	NA	few	TRBV29-1	CSVVQGPAGTQYF	TGCAGCGTAGTCCAGGGGCCCGCTGGGACCCAGTACTTC
TRBJ1-5	TRBD1	many	TRBV6-2/TRBV6-3	CASRPYRGPNQPQHF	TGTGCCAGCAGACCGTACAGGGGACCTAATCAGCCCCAGCATTTT
TRBJ2-2	NA	many	TRBV11-2	CASNRWDINTGELFF	TGTGCCAGCAACAGATGGGACATCAACACCGGGGAGCTGTTTTTT
TRBJ1-2	NA	many	TRBV10-3	CAISEQERPDYGYTF	TGTGCCATCAGTGAGCAGGAGCGCCCGGACTATGGCTACACCTTC
TRBJ2-3	TRBD2	many	TRBV7-8	CASSLDLAGGPRDTQYF	TGTGCCAGCAGCTTAGATCTAGCGGGAGGGCCAAGAGATACGCAGTATTTT
TRBJ1-5	NA	few	TRBV18	CASSYSTGSNQPQHF	TGTGCCAGCTCATATAGCACAGGTAGCAATCAGCCCCAGCATTTT
TRBJ2-3	NA	many	TRBV5-1	CASSALPVGNTDTQYF	TGCGCCAGCAGCGCCCTCCCCGTGGGTAACACAGATACGCAGTATTTT
TRBJ2-3	NA	few	TRBV7-2	CASSLGVPGRDTQYF	TGTGCCAGCAGCTTAGGGGTTCCAGGGAGGGATACGCAGTATTTT
TRBJ2-7	TRBD2	few	TRBV30	CAYLAGVYEQYF	TGTGCCTACCTAGCGGGAGTCTACGAGCAGTACTTC
TRBJ2-7	TRBD1	few	TRBV6-5	CASSYLGTGRYSPTYEQYF	TGTGCCAGCAGCTATCTGGGGACAGGGAGGTATAGTCCGACCTACGAGCAGTACTTC
TRBJ1-5	TRBD1	few	TRBV20-1	CSASAYGDRGAGRGQPQHF	TGCAGTGCTAGCGCTTACGGAGACAGGGGCGCAGGTAGGGGTCAGCCCCAGCATTTT
TRBJ1-1	NA	many	TRBV3-1	CAVAKNTEAFF	TGTGCCGTAGCGAAAAACACTGAAGCTTTCTTT
TRBJ1-6	NA	NA	TRBV6-4	CASSDQPGSPLHF	TGTGCCAGCAGTGACCAGCCAGGGTCACCCCTCCACTTT
TRBJ2-3	NA	many	TRBV10-3	CAISPGTTSTDTQYF	TGTGCCATCAGTCCCGGGACAACAAGCACAGATACGCAGTATTTT
TRBJ2-5	TRBD1	few	TRBV18	CASSLRQGAGETQYF	TGTGCCAGCTCACTAAGACAGGGGGCAGGAGAGACCCAGTACTTC
TRBJ1-2	NA	many	TRBV10-3	CAISVDRSNYGYTF	TGTGCCATCAGTGTTGACAGATCGAACTATGGCTACACCTTC
TRBJ2-1	TRBD2	many	TRBV4-1	CASSPGLAASYNEQFF	TGCGCCAGCAGCCCAGGACTAGCGGCCTCCTACAATGAGCAGTTCTTC
TRBJ2-1	NA	many	TRBV20-1	CSARAPTNSYNEQFF	TGCAGTGCTAGAGCTCCGACCAACTCCTACAATGAGCAGTTCTTC
TRBJ2-5	NA	many	TRBV5-6	CASSLGWLYQETQYF	TGTGCCAGCAGCTTGGGGTGGCTGTACCAAGAGACCCAGTACTTC
TRBJ1-5	NA	many	TRBV5-6	CASSNWDQPQHF	TGTGCCAGCAGCAACTGGGATCAGCCCCAGCATTTT